Given below is one T cell receptor beta chain in context. The data belong to a study of monozygotic twins with inflammatory bowel disease. Using eight separate reactions per sample, the authors generated cDNA. During cDNA synthesis, UMIs that each contained a 6-nucleotide sample barcode were added by means of template switching. TCRdb re-called the 5' RACE reads and catalogs CDR3 proteins one per entry, DNA excluded. This sample's table has tens of thousands of distinct CDR3 sequences. The source is a human donor with ulcerative colitis or Crohn's disease, or a healthy co-twin of an affected twin (not recorded which). The source material was blood.

CDR3 amino acids: CSANGPLGATNEKLFF. V gene TRBV20-1 combines with J gene TRBJ1-4; TCRdb reports TRBD1, a call that lacks DNA to check it against. CDR3 length equals 16 residues. Per germline, CDR1 DFQATT and CDR2 SNEGSKA (reference sequence).